This TCR beta chain was recorded in a study of T cells in Graves' hyperthyroidism and ophthalmopathy. General study points: The model foresaw ophthalmopathy a median roughly 6.3 months prior to onset. The blood repertoire included most of the expanded thyroid clonotypes above 0.001.

Extraction of PBMCs used 8.5 to 10 ml of fresh peripheral blood. In this sample, this clonotype turned up many times. Its specificity is not known. From RNA transcripts, TCR beta CDR3 regions were amplified. HTBI primers were the set used in a first-round RT-PCR of the TCR CDR3. TCRdb processed the multiplex PCR reads anew with MiXCR; each CDR3 protein has one entry. This repertoire shows 250,000 to 350,000 distinct CDR3 sequences, about a sixth found once; its top ten account for approximately 60%. Sequences were obtained from blood. The source of this sequence is a woman aged 55-70 years with Graves' ophthalmopathy.

CDR3 DNA sequence: TGTGCCAGCAGTTACCGGGGACAGACTTCTCTGAACTATGGCTACACCTTC. This sequence encodes CASSYRGQTSLNYGYTF. V and J are TRBV27 and TRBJ1-2; the match to TRBD1 covers 7 bases. V gave up 4 bases and J gave up 2 bases; unmatched junction bases: 13. The CDR3 runs 17 residues. From germline, CDR1 is MNHEY and CDR2 SMNVEV (reference sequence).